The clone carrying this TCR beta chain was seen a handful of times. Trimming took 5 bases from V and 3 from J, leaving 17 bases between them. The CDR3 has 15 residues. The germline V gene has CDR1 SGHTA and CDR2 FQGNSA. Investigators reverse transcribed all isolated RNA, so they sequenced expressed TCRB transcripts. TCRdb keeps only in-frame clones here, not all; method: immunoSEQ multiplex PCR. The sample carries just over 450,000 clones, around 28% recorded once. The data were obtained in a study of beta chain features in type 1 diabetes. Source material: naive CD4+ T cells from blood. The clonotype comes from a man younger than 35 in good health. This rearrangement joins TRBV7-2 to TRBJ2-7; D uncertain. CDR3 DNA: TGTGCCAGCAGCGCCCGGGCTAGAGCTTTCTACGAGCAGTACTTC. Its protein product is CASSARARAFYEQYF.